This TCR beta chain was observed in a study of blood T cell repertoires in COVID-19. Between the trimmed V and J ends, which lost 5 bases and 4 bases, there was a span of 15 bases. Germline CDR1 reads SGHTA; CDR2 reads FQGNSA. The CDR3 spans 14 residues. In the authors' methods: Amplification of reference gene primers provided the estimated nucleated cell counts. The method was immunoSEQ multiplex PCR; TCRdb's version includes in-frame clones alone and lacks a portion of them. The V and J calls and clone size are taken from that table; D and trimming were inferred from the DNA. The table has some 190,000 clones, 80% to 90% seen once.

This receptor was taken from a woman aged 70-85 years with active or convalescent COVID-19. This rearrangement joins TRBV7-2 to TRBJ2-7; tentatively, D is TRBD1 (7 bases). Sequences were obtained from peripheral blood. CDR3 sequence: CASSPRTGLYEQYF. CDR3 coding DNA: TGTGCCAGCAGCCCCCGGACAGGACTATACGAGCAGTACTTC.